This T cell receptor beta chain was captured by sequencing in a study of T-cell memory formation after mild COVID-19. Study details: For the most part, TCR clusters were specific to one donor.

There are a few counts of this clonotype. No antigen is known for it. TCRdb re-analysed the 5' RACE reads in MiXCR, keeping a single row per CDR3 protein. The sample lists under 250,000 distinct CDR3 sequences, 9% to 10% occurring once. Study-wide results and caveats: Pre-infection memory harbored some responding clones, suggesting cross-reactive memory joined. Clones contracting across day 15 to 85 had a balanced CD4/CD8 profile; later expanding clones leaned CD4+. Contracting CD4+ clones lay largely in CM and EM, with CD8+ ones residing in EMRA.

Specimen: PBMCs or a T cell subset sorted from them (not recorded which). This TCR derives from a man between 18 and 35 years old who had mild COVID-19 (a few samples of this study predate the infection). Cell type and time point are not known.

CDR3 nucleotide sequence: TGTGCCAGCAGTGGGACGCCCGGGACGACATACACTGAAGCTTTCTTT. This encodes CASSGTPGTTYTEAFF. V is TRBV6-1 and J is TRBJ1-1, with TRBD1 as a possible D gene (5 bases). Germline CDR1 reads MNHNS; CDR2 reads SASEGT. The CDR3 loop spans 16 amino acids. The germline V and J ends were trimmed by 4 bases and 3 bases, with 18 bases remaining between them.